This section outlines one T cell receptor (beta chain) sequence together with its context. Antigen specificity is unknown. These data are taken from a study of cytotoxic CD8 clonotypes in ibrutinib-treated CLL. Study-wide findings and caveats: Clonality grew at ibrutinib response; at progression, it decreased back toward baseline.

The source of about 2 micrograms of genomic DNA for TCR beta libraries was cryopreserved PBMCs. The method was immunoSEQ multiplex PCR; TCRdb's version includes in-frame clones alone and lacks a portion of them. The table has about 25,000 clones, approximately 85% seen once. CDR1 is SGHVS and CDR2 is FNYEAQ in the germline V gene. The CDR3 loop spans 18 amino acids. The ends were cut back, 3 bases at V and 3 bases at J, with 21 bases in the middle. This chain connects TRBV7-6 to TRBJ2-1; possibly TRBD1 or TRBD2 for D (5 bases each). The sequences come from PBMCs, collected after 24 months of ibrutinib treatment. The sequence derives from a human donor with chronic lymphocytic leukemia. Here the CDR3 reads CASSLSSGGVPFYNEQFF. CDR3 sequence (DNA): TGTGCCAGCAGCTTGAGTAGTGGGGGAGTACCTTTCTACAATGAGCAGTTCTTC. Drawing the rest from reference TRBV7-6 and TRBJ2-1, the complete variable domain is GAGVSQSPRYKVTKRGQDVALRCDPISGHVSLYWYRQALGQGPEFLTYFNYEAQQDKSGLPNDRFSAERPEGSISTLTIQRTEQRDSAMYRCASSLSSGGVPFYNEQFFGPGTRLTVL.